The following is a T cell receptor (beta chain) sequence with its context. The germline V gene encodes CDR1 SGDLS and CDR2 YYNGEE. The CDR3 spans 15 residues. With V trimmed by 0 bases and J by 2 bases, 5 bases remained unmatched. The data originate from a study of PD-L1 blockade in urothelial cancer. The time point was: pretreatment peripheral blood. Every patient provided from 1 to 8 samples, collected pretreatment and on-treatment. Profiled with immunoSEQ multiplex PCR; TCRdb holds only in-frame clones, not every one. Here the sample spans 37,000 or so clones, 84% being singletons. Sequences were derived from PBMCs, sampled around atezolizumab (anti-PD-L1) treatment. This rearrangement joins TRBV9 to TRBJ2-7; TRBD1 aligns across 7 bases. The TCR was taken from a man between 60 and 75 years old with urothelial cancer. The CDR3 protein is CASSVEGTETYEQYF. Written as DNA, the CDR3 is TGTGCCAGCAGCGTAGAAGGGACAGAGACCTACGAGCAGTACTTC. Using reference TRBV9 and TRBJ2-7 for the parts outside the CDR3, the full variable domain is DSGVTQTPKHLITATGQRVTLRCSPRSGDLSVYWYQQSLDQGLQFLIQYYNGEERAKGNILERFSAQQFPDLHSELNLSSLELGDSALYFCASSVEGTETYEQYFGPGTRLTVT.